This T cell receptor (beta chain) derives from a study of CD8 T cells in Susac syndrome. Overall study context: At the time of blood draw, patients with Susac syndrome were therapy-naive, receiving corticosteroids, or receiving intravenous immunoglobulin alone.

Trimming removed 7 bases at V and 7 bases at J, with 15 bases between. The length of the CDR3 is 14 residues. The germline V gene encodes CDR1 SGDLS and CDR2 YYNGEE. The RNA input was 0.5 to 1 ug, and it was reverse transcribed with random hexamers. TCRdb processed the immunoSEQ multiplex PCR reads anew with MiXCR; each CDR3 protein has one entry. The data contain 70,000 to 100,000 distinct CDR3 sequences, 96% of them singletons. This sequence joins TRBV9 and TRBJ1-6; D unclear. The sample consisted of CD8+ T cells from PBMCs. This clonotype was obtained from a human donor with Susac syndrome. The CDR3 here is CASSPGGENSPLHF. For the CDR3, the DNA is TGTGCCAGCTCCCCAGGTGGAGAAAATTCACCCCTCCACTTT.